Listed below are T cell receptor beta chains from one sample, sequenced in a study of T cell responses to AZD1222 COVID-19 vaccine. Sequenced by immunoSEQ multiplex PCR; TCRdb stores in-frame clones only, minus some. The sample holds 120,000 or so clones, approximately 86% seen once. This material consisted of peripheral blood, taken 28 days after the second AZD1222 dose. These receptors were collected from an adult who received the AZD1222 COVID-19 vaccine. The CDR3 runs from the conserved cysteine through the conserved F or W. Each record gives: V gene, J gene, D gene, clone size, CDR3 DNA, CDR3 protein. A D gene is named only where the DNA matches it firmly. Expanded clones are given a class, and other clones once, few, many or no size at all.

V: TRBV27; J: TRBJ1-6; D: TRBD1; size: -; DNA: TGTGCCAGCAGTTTATCGAGAGGGGGCGGGTCACCCCTCCACTTT; CDR3: CASSLSRGGGSPLHF
V: TRBV27; J: TRBJ2-1; D: -; size: -; DNA: TGTGCCAGCAGTACGACTCGGAGCTCCTACAATGAGCAGTTCTTC; CDR3: CASSTTRSSYNEQFF
V: TRBV3-1/TRBV3-2; J: TRBJ1-2; D: -; size: -; DNA: TGTGCCAGCAGCCAAGATAGATCTTTTAACTATGGCTACACCTTC; CDR3: CASSQDRSFNYGYTF
V: TRBV4-3; J: TRBJ1-5; D: -; size: -; DNA: TGCGCCAGCAGCCAACAACAGGGTCGGCCCCAGCATTTT; CDR3: CASSQQQGRPQHF
V: TRBV10-3; J: TRBJ1-1; D: TRBD1; size: -; DNA: TGTGCCATCAGTGACCCGCGACAGGGTGGGGGCGCTGAAGCTTTCTTT; CDR3: CAISDPRQGGGAEAFF
V: TRBV7-2; J: TRBJ1-2; D: -; size: -; DNA: TGTGCCAGCAGCCCGGGTGGCAGTAACTATGGCTACACCTTC; CDR3: CASSPGGSNYGYTF
V: TRBV29-1; J: TRBJ2-5; D: -; size: -; DNA: TGCAGCGGAGGGGGAAGGGCAGAGACCCAGTACTTC; CDR3: CSGGGRAETQYF
V: TRBV6-6; J: TRBJ1-4; D: TRBD1; size: -; DNA: TGTGCCAGCAGCCCTACGGGACAGGGGGAAAAACTGTTTTTT; CDR3: CASSPTGQGEKLFF
V: TRBV7-9; J: TRBJ2-1; D: -; size: -; DNA: TGTGCCAGCAGCTTAGCGCGAGGGGGATGGAATGAGCAGTTCTTC; CDR3: CASSLARGGWNEQFF
V: TRBV19; J: TRBJ1-1; D: -; size: -; DNA: TGTGCCAGTCGGGGCACGGGTGCTTGGGGGGTTAAAGCTTTCTTT; CDR3: CASRGTGAWGVKAFF
V: TRBV11-1; J: TRBJ2-3; D: -; size: -; DNA: TGTGCCAGCAGCCCACCGGGACTCCGCACAGATACGCAGTATTTT; CDR3: CASSPPGLRTDTQYF
V: TRBV3-1/TRBV3-2; J: TRBJ1-2; D: -; size: -; DNA: TGTGCCAGCAGCCCCCGGGACCGAGACTATGGCTACACCTTC; CDR3: CASSPRDRDYGYTF
V: TRBV4-1; J: TRBJ2-7; D: -; size: -; DNA: TGCGCCAGCAGCCAAGCGTCAGGCTACGAGCAGTACTTC; CDR3: CASSQASGYEQYF
V: TRBV28; J: TRBJ2-3; D: TRBD1; size: -; DNA: TGTGCCAGCAGTTTTCAGGGGGCGCGGGATACGCAGTATTTT; CDR3: CASSFQGARDTQYF
V: TRBV7-9; J: TRBJ1-5; D: -; size: -; DNA: TGTGCCAGCAGCTTAGGGGGGGGGTTGGATCAGCCCCAGCATTTT; CDR3: CASSLGGGLDQPQHF
V: TRBV6-1; J: TRBJ1-2; D: -; size: -; DNA: TGTGCCAGCAGTGAAAATATCAGTACCGGCCGATTCTATGGCTACACCTTC; CDR3: CASSENISTGRFYGYTF
V: TRBV19; J: TRBJ2-7; D: TRBD1; size: few; DNA: TGTGCCAGTAGTATGAGGACAGGGCGCGAGCAGTACTTC; CDR3: CASSMRTGREQYF
V: TRBV7-2; J: TRBJ2-7; D: -; size: -; DNA: TGTGCCAGCAGCTTAGCCCCTGGCTACGAGCAGTACTTC; CDR3: CASSLAPGYEQYF
V: TRBV27; J: TRBJ1-5; D: -; size: -; DNA: TGTGCCAGCAGTCAGCGACCGAATCAGCCCCAGCATTTT; CDR3: CASSQRPNQPQHF
V: TRBV24-1; J: TRBJ2-1; D: TRBD1; size: -; DNA: TGTGCCACCAGTGCTCAACAGGGGTCCTACAATGAGCAGTTCTTC; CDR3: CATSAQQGSYNEQFF
V: TRBV4-1; J: TRBJ1-5; D: -; size: -; DNA: TGCGCCAGCAGCCAGGACGGGACACCCAATCAGCCCCAGCATTTT; CDR3: CASSQDGTPNQPQHF
V: TRBV30; J: TRBJ2-1; D: TRBD1; size: -; DNA: TGTGCCTGGGGGACAGATTCAAGCCCCTACAATGAGCAGTTCTTC; CDR3: CAWGTDSSPYNEQFF
V: TRBV21-1; J: TRBJ2-7; D: -; size: -; DNA: TGTGCCAGCAGCAAATTAACGTACGAGCAGTACTTC; CDR3: CASSKLTYEQYF
V: TRBV7-6; J: TRBJ1-2; D: -; size: -; DNA: TGTGCCAGCAGCCCCCGGGGTGATAACAGGGATTTGTCCTATGGCTACACCTTC; CDR3: CASSPRGDNRDLSYGYTF
V: TRBV7-3; J: TRBJ1-5; D: -; size: -; DNA: TGTGCCAGCAGCTTAGGTGAGAATCAGCCCCAGCATTTT; CDR3: CASSLGENQPQHF
V: TRBV2; J: TRBJ1-1; D: -; size: -; DNA: TGTGCCAGCAGTGAAGTTATGGAGACTGAAGCTTTCTTT; CDR3: CASSEVMETEAFF
V: TRBV10-3; J: TRBJ2-6; D: -; size: -; DNA: TGTGCCATCAGGAGGTCGGCAGATAAAAATTCTGGGGCCAACGTCCTGACTTTC; CDR3: CAIRRSADKNSGANVLTF
V: TRBV7-2; J: TRBJ1-4; D: -; size: few; DNA: TGTGCCAGCAGCTTAGCGTCAGGGAGTAATGAAAAACTGTTTTTT; CDR3: CASSLASGSNEKLFF
V: TRBV28; J: TRBJ2-7; D: -; size: -; DNA: TGTGCCAGCAGTTTATCGCAATTCGGAGAGCAGTACTTC; CDR3: CASSLSQFGEQYF
V: TRBV4-1; J: TRBJ1-4; D: TRBD1; size: -; DNA: TGCGCCAGCAGCCATAGGACAGGGTTGGATGAAAAACTGTTTTTT; CDR3: CASSHRTGLDEKLFF
V: TRBV2; J: TRBJ1-5; D: -; size: -; DNA: TGTGCCAGCAGTGAAGTACGGGTTCATAATCAGCCCCAGCATTTT; CDR3: CASSEVRVHNQPQHF
V: TRBV6-1; J: TRBJ2-7; D: TRBD1; size: -; DNA: TGTGCCAGCAGTGACGGGACAGGCACGCTCGTCTCTTACGAGCAGTACTTC; CDR3: CASSDGTGTLVSYEQYF
V: TRBV3-1/TRBV3-2; J: TRBJ1-5; D: -; size: -; DNA: TGTGCCAGCAGCCAAACCCCCGGGAATCAGCCCCAGCATTTT; CDR3: CASSQTPGNQPQHF
V: TRBV6-2/TRBV6-3; J: TRBJ2-3; D: TRBD1; size: -; DNA: TGTGCCAGCAGTTACAGGGGGCGCGGCACAGATACGCAGTATTTT; CDR3: CASSYRGRGTDTQYF
V: TRBV28; J: TRBJ1-5; D: -; size: -; DNA: TGTGCCAGCAGTTTATTGACCCAGCCCCAGCATTTT; CDR3: CASSLLTQPQHF
V: TRBV9; J: TRBJ2-1; D: TRBD1; size: -; DNA: TGTGCCAGCAGCCCCGGGACAGGGATTGAGCAGTTCTTC; CDR3: CASSPGTGIEQFF
V: TRBV6-1; J: TRBJ1-2; D: -; size: -; DNA: TGTGCCAGCAGTGAAGACGGAGCTAACTATGGCTACACCTTC; CDR3: CASSEDGANYGYTF
V: TRBV3-1/TRBV3-2; J: TRBJ1-2; D: -; size: -; DNA: TGTGCCAGCAGCCAAGGAGATTCTGGCTACACCTTC; CDR3: CASSQGDSGYTF
V: TRBV9; J: TRBJ2-7; D: TRBD2; size: once; DNA: TGTGCCAGCAGTACTGGACTAGCGGGAGAATACGAGCAGTACTTC; CDR3: CASSTGLAGEYEQYF
V: TRBV2; J: TRBJ1-1; D: TRBD1; size: few; DNA: TGTGCCAGCAGTGTCGGGGACAGTACGCTCGATAGGGCTTTCTTT; CDR3: CASSVGDSTLDRAFF
V: TRBV7-2; J: TRBJ1-5; D: -; size: -; DNA: TGTGCCAGCAGCTTCCGGGGGTTGGGTCAGCCCCAGCATTTT; CDR3: CASSFRGLGQPQHF
V: TRBV7-2; J: TRBJ2-5; D: TRBD1; size: -; DNA: TGTGCCAGCAGCTTAACAGGGGGCCAAGAGACCCAGTACTTC; CDR3: CASSLTGGQETQYF
V: TRBV10-3; J: TRBJ1-6; D: TRBD1; size: -; DNA: TGTGCCATCAGTGCTCAGGGGGTCGATAATTCACCCCTCCACTTT; CDR3: CAISAQGVDNSPLHF
V: TRBV7-2; J: TRBJ2-5; D: TRBD2; size: -; DNA: TGTGCCAGCAGCTCCGGGACTAGGTCTGGGACCCAGTACTTC; CDR3: CASSSGTRSGTQYF
V: TRBV4-1; J: TRBJ1-5; D: -; size: few; DNA: TGCGCCAGCAGCCTAGACGGTCAGGGGATGCAGCCCCAGCATTTT; CDR3: CASSLDGQGMQPQHF
V: TRBV19; J: TRBJ1-1; D: TRBD1; size: once; DNA: TGTGCCAGTCGCCCAGGGGGAACTGAAGCTTTCTTT; CDR3: CASRPGGTEAFF
V: TRBV7-8; J: TRBJ1-2; D: -; size: -; DNA: TGTGCCAGCAGTACCTCCCGCGCCACGGGGGTTAACTATGGCTACACCTTC; CDR3: CASSTSRATGVNYGYTF
V: TRBV2; J: TRBJ1-3; D: -; size: -; DNA: TGTGCCAGCATCTCAGGCGCTGGAAACACCATATATTTT; CDR3: CASISGAGNTIYF
V: TRBV2; J: TRBJ2-1; D: TRBD1; size: medium-sized; DNA: TGTGCCAGCAGTGATGACAGGGGCCATGAGCAGTTCTTC; CDR3: CASSDDRGHEQFF
V: TRBV19; J: TRBJ1-5; D: TRBD1; size: -; DNA: TGTGCCAGTACCAGCAGGGGGCCTTATCAGCCCCAGCATTTT; CDR3: CASTSRGPYQPQHF
V: TRBV19; J: TRBJ1-2; D: TRBD1; size: -; DNA: TGTGCCAGTAGACCCCTACAGGGGGCTGCCAACTATGGCTACACCTTC; CDR3: CASRPLQGAANYGYTF
V: TRBV3-1/TRBV3-2; J: TRBJ2-3; D: TRBD2; size: -; DNA: TGTGCCAGCAGCCCCTGGACTAGCGGGAGCGGCACAGATACGCAGTATTTT; CDR3: CASSPWTSGSGTDTQYF
V: TRBV3-1/TRBV3-2; J: TRBJ2-7; D: -; size: -; DNA: TGTGCCAGCAGCCTTGCGATTGACAGGTCGACTTATACGTTGCAGTACTTC; CDR3: CASSLAIDRSTYTLQYF
V: TRBV5-1; J: TRBJ2-1; D: -; size: -; DNA: TGCGCCAGCAGCTTCACAGGGAGCTCCTACAATGAGCAGTTCTTC; CDR3: CASSFTGSSYNEQFF